One and the same sample provided the 4 T cell receptor beta chains below, sequenced in a study of early T cells in non-severe SARS-CoV-2 infection. TCRdb re-called the 5' RACE reads through MiXCR, storing one row per CDR3 protein. The repertoire includes tens of thousands of distinct CDR3 sequences, around 12% of them detected once, and roughly 4.2% sits in the top ten. The sequenced sample consisted of whole blood. These receptors were taken from an adult who was a healthcare worker with PCR-confirmed SARS-CoV-2 infection or an uninfected control (not recorded which).

This clonotype turned up a few times. The chain carries TRBV2 and TRBJ2-2; D perhaps matches TRBD1 (5 bases). The CDR3 extends over 14 amino acids. Looked up from germline, CDR1 is SNHLY and CDR2 is FYNNEI. V lost 7 bases, J lost 0 bases, and 9 bases lay in between. The CDR3 loop reads CASTRTPNTGELFF. Written as DNA, the CDR3 is TGTGCCAGCACGCGGACACCGAACACCGGGGAGCTGTTTTTT.

The rearrangement links TRBV12-5 to TRBJ2-1; no definite D call. The CDR3 runs to 14 residues. Germline-derived CDR1 and CDR2 are LGHNT and FRNRAP. Trimming took 1 base from V and 5 from J, leaving 9 bases between them. DNA for the CDR3: TGTGCTAGTGGTTTGGGGATTTGGAACAATGAGCAGTTCTTC. Protein product: CASGLGIWNNEQFF.

This clonotype was seen ten or more times. The chain links TRBV20-1 to TRBJ2-3; no definite D call. The CDR3 has 14 amino acids. V was pared by 2 bases and J by 1 base, with 10 bases between. Germline CDR1 is DFQATT and CDR2 is SNEGSKA (reference sequence). The CDR3 nucleotides read TGCAGTGCTAGAAATCCTTCTGGCACAGATACGCAGTATTTT. Translation gives CSARNPSGTDTQYF.

The rearrangement links TRBV28 to TRBJ2-7, with D perhaps TRBD2 (5 bases). This CDR3 has 11 amino acids. The V gene's germline CDR1 is MDHEN and CDR2 SYDVKM. The CDR3 DNA sequence: TGTGCGATAGAGGGTTCCTACGAGCAGTACTTC. Residues: CAIEGSYEQYF.